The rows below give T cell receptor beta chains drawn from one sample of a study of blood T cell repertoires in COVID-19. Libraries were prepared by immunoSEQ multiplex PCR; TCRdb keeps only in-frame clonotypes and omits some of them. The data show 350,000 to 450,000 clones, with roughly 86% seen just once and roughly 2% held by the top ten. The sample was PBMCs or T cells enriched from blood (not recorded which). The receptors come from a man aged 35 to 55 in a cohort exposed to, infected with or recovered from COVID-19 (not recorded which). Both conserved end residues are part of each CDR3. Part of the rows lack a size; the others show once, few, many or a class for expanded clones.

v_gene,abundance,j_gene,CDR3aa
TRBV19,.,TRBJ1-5,CASSIAGGSGQPQHF
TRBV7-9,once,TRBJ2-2,CASSSPGLAGTGELFF
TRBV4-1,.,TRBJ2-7,CASSQVREASREQYF
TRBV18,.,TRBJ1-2,CASSPVGGYGYTF
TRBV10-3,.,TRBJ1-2,CAINGQGYGYTF
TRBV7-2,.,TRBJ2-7,CASSLETGSEQYF
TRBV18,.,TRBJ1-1,CASSLPGGYTEAFF
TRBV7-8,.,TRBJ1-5,CASSLAGQGNQPQHF
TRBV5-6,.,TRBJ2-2,CASRDSSFNTGELFF
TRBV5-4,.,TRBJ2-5,CASSLDREQETQYF